These T cell receptor beta chains were read from a single sample in a study of blood T cell repertoires in COVID-19. Sequenced by immunoSEQ multiplex PCR; TCRdb stores in-frame clones only, minus some. Of under 350,000 clones listed, roughly 91% are singletons. Sequenced material: peripheral blood. The receptor source for this set is a man in his forties with acute or convalescent COVID-19. The conserved cysteine and the conserved F or W are not part of the CDR3 here. Size is omitted from some rows. Given values are once, few, many or a class for expanded clones.

J: TRBJ2-3
V: TRBV5-1
length: 14
size: .
CDR3: ASSLHLERGTDTQY

J: TRBJ2-1
V: TRBV10-3
length: 13
size: .
CDR3: AISESGQAKGEQF

J: TRBJ1-1
V: TRBV2
length: 12
size: .
CDR3: ASSSGQGASEAF

J: TRBJ2-1
V: TRBV10-2
length: 13
size: .
CDR3: ASTEGLWSYNEQF

J: TRBJ1-2
V: TRBV15
length: 13
size: .
CDR3: ATSRPGLLNYGYT

J: TRBJ1-1
V: TRBV6-5
length: 13
size: once
CDR3: ASSSRDRPNTEAF

J: TRBJ1-2
V: TRBV5-1
length: 13
size: .
CDR3: ASSSEGPASYGYT

J: TRBJ1-2
V: TRBV27
length: 12
size: .
CDR3: ASSSDRGPYGYT

J: TRBJ2-7
V: TRBV27
length: 14
size: .
CDR3: ASSLKTSGGFGEQY

J: TRBJ2-7
V: TRBV4-2
length: 12
size: once
CDR3: ASSQNRGSYEQY

J: TRBJ1-2
V: TRBV5-1
length: 12
size: .
CDR3: ASSPTGESSGYT

J: TRBJ2-7
V: TRBV3-1/TRBV3-2
length: 12
size: .
CDR3: ASSLRQGGYEQY

J: TRBJ1-4
V: TRBV9
length: 11
size: .
CDR3: ASSGGILEKLF

J: TRBJ1-1
V: TRBV2
length: 13
size: .
CDR3: ATRGGPGGNTEAF

J: TRBJ2-2
V: TRBV6-5
length: 14
size: .
CDR3: ASSSKPGGGPGELF

J: TRBJ1-2
V: TRBV19
length: 13
size: .
CDR3: ASKPGTGWIYGYT

J: TRBJ2-3
V: TRBV2
length: 15
size: .
CDR3: ATPYGVTGESTDTQY

J: TRBJ1-1
V: TRBV11-2
length: 13
size: .
CDR3: ASSLRTGMNTEAF

J: TRBJ1-2
V: TRBV9
length: 12
size: .
CDR3: ASSPYRESYGYT

J: TRBJ2-1
V: TRBV2
length: 9
size: once
CDR3: ASGGLGEQF

J: TRBJ2-3
V: TRBV24-1
length: 13
size: .
CDR3: ATSGWGGLGDTQY

J: TRBJ1-3
V: TRBV2
length: 12
size: .
CDR3: ASSERGAGNTIY

J: TRBJ1-1
V: TRBV19
length: 12
size: .
CDR3: ASSIGGGGTEAF

J: TRBJ2-4
V: TRBV5-1
length: 15
size: .
CDR3: ASSSNPYGGLKNIQY

J: TRBJ2-1
V: TRBV6-5
length: 13
size: .
CDR3: ASSFFTTGYNEQF

J: TRBJ1-1
V: TRBV6-4
length: 11
size: .
CDR3: ASSDPGTGEAF

J: TRBJ2-7
V: TRBV30
length: 13
size: .
CDR3: AWSVLGSGNYEQY

J: TRBJ2-1
V: TRBV12-5
length: 13
size: .
CDR3: ASAIQGGVRNEQF

J: TRBJ1-5
V: TRBV19
length: 15
size: .
CDR3: ASGGLKGLGGNQPQH

J: TRBJ1-5
V: TRBV7-4
length: 13
size: .
CDR3: ASSTVRGPGQPQH

J: TRBJ1-1
V: TRBV11-3
length: 13
size: .
CDR3: ASSPGGGSYTEAF

J: TRBJ1-5
V: TRBV7-2
length: 13
size: .
CDR3: ASSLAGPSNQPQH

J: TRBJ2-1
V: TRBV27
length: 14
size: .
CDR3: ASSFAASGGADEQF

J: TRBJ1-5
V: TRBV6-5
length: 13
size: .
CDR3: ASSGRTRPNQPQH

J: TRBJ2-7
V: TRBV7-9
length: 12
size: .
CDR3: ASSDRVMAYEQY

J: TRBJ2-7
V: TRBV6-1
length: 13
size: .
CDR3: ASSERQGISYEQY

J: TRBJ1-6
V: TRBV7-5
length: 15
size: .
CDR3: VRSGRSPGQRHSPLH

J: TRBJ1-5
V: TRBV5-1
length: 12
size: .
CDR3: ASSPGQGDQPQH

J: TRBJ1-2
V: TRBV7-2
length: 12
size: .
CDR3: ASTPGGTNYGYT

J: TRBJ1-6
V: TRBV18
length: 13
size: .
CDR3: ASSPPLGVNSPLH

J: TRBJ2-7
V: TRBV30
length: 13
size: .
CDR3: AWSVGTEFSNEQY

J: TRBJ2-4
V: TRBV3-1/TRBV3-2
length: 16
size: .
CDR3: ASSQRGLAGGLGDIQY

J: TRBJ2-5
V: TRBV15
length: 13
size: few
CDR3: ATSRATGVGETQY

J: TRBJ2-7
V: TRBV30
length: 10
size: .
CDR3: AWGQGTYEQY